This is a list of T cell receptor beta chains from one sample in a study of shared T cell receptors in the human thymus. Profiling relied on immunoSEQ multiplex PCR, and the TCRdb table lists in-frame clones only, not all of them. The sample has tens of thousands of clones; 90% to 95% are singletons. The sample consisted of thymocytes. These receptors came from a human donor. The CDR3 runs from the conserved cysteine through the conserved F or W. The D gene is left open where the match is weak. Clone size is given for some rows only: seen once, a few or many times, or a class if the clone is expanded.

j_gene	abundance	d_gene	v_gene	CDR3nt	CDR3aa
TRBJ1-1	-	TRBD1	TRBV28	TGTGCCAGCAGGGGGGGGGCCGGGACAGAGGACCTAAACACTGAAGCTTTCTTT	CASRGGAGTEDLNTEAFF
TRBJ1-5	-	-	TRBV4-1	TGCGCCAGCAGCCGGGTTCAGCGGACTATCAATCAGCCCCAGCATTTT	CASSRVQRTINQPQHF
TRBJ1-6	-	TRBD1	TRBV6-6	TGTGCCAGCATCACGGGACAGGGGTCTTCACCCCTCCACTTT	CASITGQGSSPLHF
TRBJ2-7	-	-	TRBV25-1	TGTGCCAGCAGTGACTACGAGCAGTACTTC	CASSDYEQYF
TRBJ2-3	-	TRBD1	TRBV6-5	TGTGCCAGCAAGGGTACAGGGGCAGATACGCAGTATTTT	CASKGTGADTQYF
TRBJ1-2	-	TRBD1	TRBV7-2	TGTGCCAGCAGCGCCAGAAATAGGGAGGGGGCGCGTATAGACTATGGCTACACCTTC	CASSARNREGARIDYGYTF
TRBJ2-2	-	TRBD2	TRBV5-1	TGCGCCAGCAGCTTAACACGAGAACCGGGACTAGCGGCCGGGGAGCTGTTTTTT	CASSLTREPGLAAGELFF
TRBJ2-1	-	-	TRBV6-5	TGTGCCAGCAGTTACTCGGCAGGGTCGGGCTACAATGAGCAGTTCTTC	CASSYSAGSGYNEQFF
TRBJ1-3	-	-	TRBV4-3	TGCGCCAGCAGCCATGTACAGGGAGATGGAAACACCATATATTTT	CASSHVQGDGNTIYF
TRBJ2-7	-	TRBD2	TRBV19	TGTGCCAGTAGTCCCGGACTAGCGGGGGGACCCTCCTACGAGCAGTACTTC	CASSPGLAGGPSYEQYF
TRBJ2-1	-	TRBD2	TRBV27	TGTGCCAGGGCTAGCGGGGGACCAAATGAGCAGTTCTTC	CARASGGPNEQFF
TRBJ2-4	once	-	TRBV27	TGTGCCAGCAGTTTTACGGCCAAAAACATTCAGTACTTC	CASSFTAKNIQYF
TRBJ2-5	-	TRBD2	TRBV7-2	TGTGCCAGCACCCTAGATGTTAGCGGGGGCCAAGAGACCCAGTACTTC	CASTLDVSGGQETQYF
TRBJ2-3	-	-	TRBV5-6	TGTGCCAGCAGCCAAGGGACCACAGATACGCAGTATTTT	CASSQGTTDTQYF
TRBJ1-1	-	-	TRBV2	TGTGCCAGCAGTCCGTACGGACGCCACGACACTGAAGCTTTCTTT	CASSPYGRHDTEAFF
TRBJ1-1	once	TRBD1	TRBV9	TGTGCCACCAAGCCCCCCCTCGACAGGGCGAACACTGAAGCTTTCTTT	CATKPPLDRANTEAFF
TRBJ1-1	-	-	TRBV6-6	TGTGCCAGCAGTCCGGGAGACATGAACACTGAAGCTTTCTTT	CASSPGDMNTEAFF
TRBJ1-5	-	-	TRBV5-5	TGTGCCAGCAGCGCTCACAGGGTCAATCAGCCCCAGCATTTT	CASSAHRVNQPQHF
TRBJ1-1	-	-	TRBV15	TGTGCCACCAGGTTTTCGCCCAGGGGCACTGAAGCTTTCTTT	CATRFSPRGTEAFF
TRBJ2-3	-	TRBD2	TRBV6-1	TGTGCCAGCAGTGATACACGGACTAGCGGGGGGGCTTCAACCACAGATACGCAGTATTTT	CASSDTRTSGGASTTDTQYF
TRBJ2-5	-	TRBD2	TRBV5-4	TGTGCCAGCAGCAGAAGCGGGGGGGCCTTCGAGACCCAGTACTTC	CASSRSGGAFETQYF
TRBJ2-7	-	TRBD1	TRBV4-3	TGCGCCAGCAGCCACTTGACCGGGACAGGGACAAATACACCCTCCTACGAGCAGTACTTC	CASSHLTGTGTNTPSYEQYF
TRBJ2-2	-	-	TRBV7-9	TGTGCCAGCAGCCCCCCCAGGGGAAACACCGGGGAGCTGTTTTTT	CASSPPRGNTGELFF
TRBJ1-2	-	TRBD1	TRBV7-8	TGTGCCAGCAGCTTAGGGACAGGGGACGGTTATGGCTACACCTTC	CASSLGTGDGYGYTF
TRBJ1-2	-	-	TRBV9	TGTGCCAGCAGCGCCCGGGACCACTATGGCTACACCTTC	CASSARDHYGYTF
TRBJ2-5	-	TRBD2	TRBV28	TGTGCCATCAACAAACCTAGCGGGGGGGCGGAAGAGACCCAGTACTTC	CAINKPSGGAEETQYF
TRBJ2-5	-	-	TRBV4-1	TGCGCCAGCAGCCGCCGACTAGATTTGGAGACCCAGTACTTC	CASSRRLDLETQYF
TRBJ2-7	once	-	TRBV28	TGTGCCAGCAGCCACCTTGGAACCTACGAGCAGTACTTC	CASSHLGTYEQYF
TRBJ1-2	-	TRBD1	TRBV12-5	TGTGCTAGTGGTTCCTGGACAGGGCTGAACTATGGCTACACCTTC	CASGSWTGLNYGYTF
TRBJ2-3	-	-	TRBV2	TGTGCCAGGGGGACATTTACCACAGATACGCAGTATTTT	CARGTFTTDTQYF
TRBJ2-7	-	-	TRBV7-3	TGTGCCAGCAGCTTAGACGGGGCCTCCTACGAGCAGTACTTC	CASSLDGASYEQYF
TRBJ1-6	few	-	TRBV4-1	TGCGCCAGCAGCCAAGTCACTTGGCCAACGGGTTCACCCCTCCACTTT	CASSQVTWPTGSPLHF
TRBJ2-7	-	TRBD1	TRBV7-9	TGTGCCAGCAGCCCACCGGGGACAGGGGGCTGGGGCTACGAGCAGTACTTC	CASSPPGTGGWGYEQYF
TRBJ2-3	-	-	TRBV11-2	TGTGCCAGCAGCTTAGCCCGCCCTGGCCGGGGTCATGCGGATACGCAGTATTTT	CASSLARPGRGHADTQYF
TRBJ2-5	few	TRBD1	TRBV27	TGTGCCAGCAGTCCGAGGACAGGGCCGTACCAAGAGACCCAGTACTTC	CASSPRTGPYQETQYF
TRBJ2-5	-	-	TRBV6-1	TGTGCCAGCAGTGAAGGTTTTGGGGGCCTGGGGGGAGGAGAGACCCAGTACTTC	CASSEGFGGLGGGETQYF
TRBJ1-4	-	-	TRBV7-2	TGTGCCAGCAGCCCCCGACAGGAAATTGCAACTAATGAAAAACTGTTTTTT	CASSPRQEIATNEKLFF
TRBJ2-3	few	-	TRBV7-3	TGTGCCAGCAGCTTAATTGGGGCGGATCGTACGCAGTATTTT	CASSLIGADRTQYF
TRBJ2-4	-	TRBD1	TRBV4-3	TGCGCCAGCAGCCAAGTAATTGAAAATGATAGGGGGCGGATTCAGTACTTC	CASSQVIENDRGRIQYF
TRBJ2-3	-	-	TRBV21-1	TGTGCCAGCAGCAAAGCTCTTTTCGGCCAGGGGGATCGCACAGATACGCAGTATTTT	CASSKALFGQGDRTDTQYF
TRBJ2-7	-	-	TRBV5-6	TGTGCCAGCAGCTTGATGGACCCCCTTTACGAGCAGTACTTC	CASSLMDPLYEQYF
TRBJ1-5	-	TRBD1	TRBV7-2	TGTGCCAGCAGCTTAGGGGGGGGACAGACTAATCAGCCCCAGCATTTT	CASSLGGGQTNQPQHF
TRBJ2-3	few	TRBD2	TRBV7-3	TGTGCCAGCAGCTTAGGACCGGGAGGGTCAGATACGCAGTATTTT	CASSLGPGGSDTQYF
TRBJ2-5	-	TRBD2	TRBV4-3	TGCGCCAGCAGCCCCCACAGGACTAGCGGGGGGCTGCGAGAGACCCAGTACTTC	CASSPHRTSGGLRETQYF
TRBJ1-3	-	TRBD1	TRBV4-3	TGCGCCAGCAGCCACCCGGGACAGGGACCTCTGGGTGGAAACACCATATATTTT	CASSHPGQGPLGGNTIYF
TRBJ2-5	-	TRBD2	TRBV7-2	TGTGCCAGCAGTTTAACTCTAGCGGGGGGCCCAAGGGACCAGTACTTC	CASSLTLAGGPRDQYF
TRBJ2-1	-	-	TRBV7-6	TGTGCCAGCAGCTCCGGGCCCCCGTTGGGTAGCTCCTACAATGAGCAGTTCTTC	CASSSGPPLGSSYNEQFF